This TCR beta chain was captured by sequencing in a study of shared clonotypes between healthy human individuals. Overall study: A couple of female and a few male donors aged 18 to 49 were enrolled.

The donors were adults (healthy and HIV-negative) with no recent acute infections or vaccinations. As for this clone: This likely traces to a read error, being one base from a far larger clone. Other DNA sequences in this sample translate to the same CDR3.

Genomic DNA of each subset was evenly split across several immunoSEQ plates. Produced via immunoSEQ multiplex PCR; TCRdb's table is partial and in-frame only. The sample yields 470,000 or so clones, over 70% seen once. This CDR3 is built from 14 residues. CDR1 is MNHEY, CDR2 SMNVEV, per germline (reference sequence). Between the trimmed V and J ends, which lost 5 bases and 5 bases, there was a span of 13 bases. Sequenced: PBMCs. The gene calls are TRBV27 and TRBJ1-5; D is uncertain. The source of this sequence is a woman aged 40 to 50 in good health. Some clones in this sample may be carry-over from other donors' samples. CDR3 region: CASSPLGRDQPQHF. CDR3 DNA: TGTGCCAGCAGTCCACTCGGGCGGGATCAGCCCCAGCATTTT.